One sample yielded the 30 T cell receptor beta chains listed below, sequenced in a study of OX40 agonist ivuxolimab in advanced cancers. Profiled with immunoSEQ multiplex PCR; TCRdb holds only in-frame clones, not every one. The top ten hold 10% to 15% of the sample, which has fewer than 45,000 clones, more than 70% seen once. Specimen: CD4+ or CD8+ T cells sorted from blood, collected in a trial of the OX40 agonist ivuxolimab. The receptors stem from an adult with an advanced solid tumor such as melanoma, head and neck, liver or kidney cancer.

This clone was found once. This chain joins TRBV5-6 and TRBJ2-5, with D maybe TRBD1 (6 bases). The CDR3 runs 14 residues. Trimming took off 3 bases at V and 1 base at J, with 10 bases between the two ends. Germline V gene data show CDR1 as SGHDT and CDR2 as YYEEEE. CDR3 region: CASSYGTPQETQYF. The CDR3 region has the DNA TGTGCCAGCAGCTACGGGACACCCCAAGAGACCCAGTACTTC.

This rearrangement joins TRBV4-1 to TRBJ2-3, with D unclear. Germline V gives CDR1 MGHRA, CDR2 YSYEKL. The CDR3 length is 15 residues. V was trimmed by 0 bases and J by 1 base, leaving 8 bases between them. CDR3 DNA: TGCGCCAGCAGCCAAGATCCCTTAGGCACAGATACGCAGTATTTT. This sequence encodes CASSQDPLGTDTQYF.

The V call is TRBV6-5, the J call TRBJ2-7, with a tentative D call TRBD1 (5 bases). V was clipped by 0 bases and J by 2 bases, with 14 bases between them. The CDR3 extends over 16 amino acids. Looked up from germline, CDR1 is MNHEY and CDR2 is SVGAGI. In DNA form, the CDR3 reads TGTGCCAGCAGTTACTCAATTAGGTGGGGCACCTACGAGCAGTACTTC. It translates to CASSYSIRWGTYEQYF.

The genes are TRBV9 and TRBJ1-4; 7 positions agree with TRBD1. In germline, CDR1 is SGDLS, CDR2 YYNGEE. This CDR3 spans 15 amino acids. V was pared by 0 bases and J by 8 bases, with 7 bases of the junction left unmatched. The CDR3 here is CASSVGGQKLEKLFF. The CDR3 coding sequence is TGTGCCAGCAGCGTAGGGGGACAGAAATTAGAAAAACTGTTTTTT.

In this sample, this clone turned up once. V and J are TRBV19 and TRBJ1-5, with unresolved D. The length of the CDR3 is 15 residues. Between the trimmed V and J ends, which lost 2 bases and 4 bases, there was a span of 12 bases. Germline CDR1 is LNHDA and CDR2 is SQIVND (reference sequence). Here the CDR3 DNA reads TGTGCCAGTAGTATAAAGGGTTGGGATAATCAGCCCCAGCATTTT. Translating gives CASSIKGWDNQPQHF.

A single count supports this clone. CDR3 amino acids: CASRSSSWDHPYNEQFF. CDR3 coding DNA: TGTGCAAGTCGCTCCTCCAGCTGGGACCACCCCTACAATGAGCAGTTCTTC. The genes are TRBV12-2 and TRBJ2-1. TRBV12-2 is termed a pseudogene. The CDR3 consists of 17 residues.

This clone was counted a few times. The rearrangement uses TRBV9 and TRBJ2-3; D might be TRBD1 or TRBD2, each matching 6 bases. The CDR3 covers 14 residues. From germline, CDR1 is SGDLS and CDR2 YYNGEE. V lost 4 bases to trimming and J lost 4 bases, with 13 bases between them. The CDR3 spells CASSLSGAADTQYF. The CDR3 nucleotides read TGTGCCAGCAGCCTGTCGGGGGCGGCAGATACGCAGTATTTT.

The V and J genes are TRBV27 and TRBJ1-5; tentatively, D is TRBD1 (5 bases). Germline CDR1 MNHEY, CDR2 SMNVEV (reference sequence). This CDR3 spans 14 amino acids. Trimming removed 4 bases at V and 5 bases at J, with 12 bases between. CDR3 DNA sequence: TGTGCCAGCAGTTCCGGGTGGGGGGATCAGCCCCAGCATTTT. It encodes CASSSGWGDQPQHF.

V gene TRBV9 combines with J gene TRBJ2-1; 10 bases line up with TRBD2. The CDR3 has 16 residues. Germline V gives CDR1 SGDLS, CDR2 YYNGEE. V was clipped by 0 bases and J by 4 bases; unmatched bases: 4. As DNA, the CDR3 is TGTGCCAGCAGCGTAGGTGGGACTAGCGCTTACAATGAGCAGTTCTTC. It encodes CASSVGGTSAYNEQFF.

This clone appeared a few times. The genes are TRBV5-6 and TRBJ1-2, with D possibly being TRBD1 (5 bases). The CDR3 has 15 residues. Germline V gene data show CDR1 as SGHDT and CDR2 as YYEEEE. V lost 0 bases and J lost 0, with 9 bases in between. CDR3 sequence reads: CASSLVGVANYGYTF. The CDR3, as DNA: TGTGCCAGCAGCTTGGTGGGGGTCGCTAACTATGGCTACACCTTC. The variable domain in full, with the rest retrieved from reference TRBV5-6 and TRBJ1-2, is DAGVTQSPTHLIKTRGQQVTLRCSPKSGHDTVSWYQQALGQGPQFIFQYYEEEERQRGNFPDRFSGHQFPNYSSELNVNALLLGDSALYLCASSLVGVANYGYTFGSGTRLTVV.

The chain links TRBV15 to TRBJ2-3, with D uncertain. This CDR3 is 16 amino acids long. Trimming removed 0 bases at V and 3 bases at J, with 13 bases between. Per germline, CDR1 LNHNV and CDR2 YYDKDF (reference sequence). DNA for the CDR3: TGTGCCACCAGCAGAGAGAACTACCGGACGACAGATACGCAGTATTTT. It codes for CATSRENYRTTDTQYF.

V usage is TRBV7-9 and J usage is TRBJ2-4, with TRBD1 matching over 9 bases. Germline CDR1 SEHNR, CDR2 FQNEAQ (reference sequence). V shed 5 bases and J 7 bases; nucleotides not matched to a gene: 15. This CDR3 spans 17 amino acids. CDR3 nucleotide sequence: TGTGCCAGCAGCGGACCGGACAGGGGTCGTACCTGGAACATTCAGTACTTC. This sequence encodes CASSGPDRGRTWNIQYF.

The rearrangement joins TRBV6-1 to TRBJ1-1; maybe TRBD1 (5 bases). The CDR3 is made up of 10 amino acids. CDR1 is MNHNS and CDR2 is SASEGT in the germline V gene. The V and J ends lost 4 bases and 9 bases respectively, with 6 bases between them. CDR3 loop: CASSAGQAFF. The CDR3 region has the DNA TGTGCCAGCAGTGCAGGGCAAGCTTTCTTT.

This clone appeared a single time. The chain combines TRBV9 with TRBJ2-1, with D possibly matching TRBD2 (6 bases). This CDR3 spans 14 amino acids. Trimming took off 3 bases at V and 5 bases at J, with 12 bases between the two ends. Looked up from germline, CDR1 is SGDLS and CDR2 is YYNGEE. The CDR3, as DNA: TGTGCCAGCAGCGCATGGGGAGGTCACAATGAGCAGTTCTTC. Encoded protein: CASSAWGGHNEQFF.

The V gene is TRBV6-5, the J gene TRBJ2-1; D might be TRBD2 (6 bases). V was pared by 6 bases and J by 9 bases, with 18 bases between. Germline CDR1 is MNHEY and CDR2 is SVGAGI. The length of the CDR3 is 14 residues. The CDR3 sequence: CASSHDGTPGEQFF. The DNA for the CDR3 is TGTGCCAGCAGCCATGACGGGACTCCTGGTGAGCAGTTCTTC.

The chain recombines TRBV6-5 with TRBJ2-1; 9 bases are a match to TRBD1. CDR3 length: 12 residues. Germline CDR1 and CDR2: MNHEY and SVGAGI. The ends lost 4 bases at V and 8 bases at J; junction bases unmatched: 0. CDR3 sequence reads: CASSWTGDEQFF. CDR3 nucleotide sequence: TGTGCCAGCAGTTGGACAGGGGATGAGCAGTTCTTC.

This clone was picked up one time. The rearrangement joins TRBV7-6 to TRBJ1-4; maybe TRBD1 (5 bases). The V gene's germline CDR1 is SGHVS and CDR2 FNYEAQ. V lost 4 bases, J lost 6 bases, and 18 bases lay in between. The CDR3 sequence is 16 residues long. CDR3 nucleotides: TGTGCCAGCAGCTCCCGGGTGTCCGGGGGAGATGAAAAACTGTTTTTT. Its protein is CASSSRVSGGDEKLFF.

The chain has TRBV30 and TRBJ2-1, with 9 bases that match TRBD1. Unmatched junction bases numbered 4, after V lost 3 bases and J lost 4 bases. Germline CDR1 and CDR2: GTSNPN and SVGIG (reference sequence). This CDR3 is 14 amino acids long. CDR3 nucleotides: TGTGCCTGGAGCAGAGACAGGGGGTACAATGAGCAGTTCTTC. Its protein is CAWSRDRGYNEQFF.

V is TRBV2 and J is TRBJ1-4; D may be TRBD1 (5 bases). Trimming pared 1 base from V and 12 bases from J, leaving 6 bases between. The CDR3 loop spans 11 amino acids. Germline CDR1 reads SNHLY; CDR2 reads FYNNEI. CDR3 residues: CASSEVGELFF. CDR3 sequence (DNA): TGTGCCAGCAGTGAAGTGGGGGAACTGTTTTTT.

The CDR3 coding sequence is TGTGCCAGCAGTCGAGGCTACCAAGAGACCCAGTACTTC. Amino acid sequence: CASSRGYQETQYF. The V gene is TRBV28, the J gene TRBJ2-5; D call uncertain. This CDR3 has 13 residues. V was clipped by 5 bases and J by 0 bases, with 7 bases between them. Germline V lookup: CDR1 MDHEN, CDR2 SYDVKM. Based on the CDR3 plus reference TRBV28 and TRBJ2-5, the full variable domain is DVKVTQSSRYLVKRTGEKVFLECVQDMDHENMFWYRQDPGLGLRLIYFSYDVKMKEKGDIPEGYSVSREKKERFSLILESASTNQTSMYLCASSRGYQETQYFGPGTRLLVL.

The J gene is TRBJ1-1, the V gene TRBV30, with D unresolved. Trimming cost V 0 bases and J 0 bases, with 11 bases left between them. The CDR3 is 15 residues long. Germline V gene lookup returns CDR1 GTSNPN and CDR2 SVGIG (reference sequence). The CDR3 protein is CAWSVGRPVNTEAFF. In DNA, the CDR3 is TGTGCCTGGAGTGTAGGCCGCCCTGTGAACACTGAAGCTTTCTTT.

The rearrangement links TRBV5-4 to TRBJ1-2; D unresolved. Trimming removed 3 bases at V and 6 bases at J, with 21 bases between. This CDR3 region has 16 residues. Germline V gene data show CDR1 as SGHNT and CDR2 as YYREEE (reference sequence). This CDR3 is CASSSLGGSGGNGYTF. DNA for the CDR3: TGTGCCAGCAGCTCCCTGGGAGGGAGCGGAGGTAATGGCTACACCTTC.

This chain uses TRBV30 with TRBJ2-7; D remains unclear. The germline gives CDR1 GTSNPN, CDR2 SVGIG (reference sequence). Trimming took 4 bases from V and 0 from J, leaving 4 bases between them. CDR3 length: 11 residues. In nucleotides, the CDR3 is TGTGCCTGGACGAACTCCTACGAGCAGTACTTC. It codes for CAWTNSYEQYF.

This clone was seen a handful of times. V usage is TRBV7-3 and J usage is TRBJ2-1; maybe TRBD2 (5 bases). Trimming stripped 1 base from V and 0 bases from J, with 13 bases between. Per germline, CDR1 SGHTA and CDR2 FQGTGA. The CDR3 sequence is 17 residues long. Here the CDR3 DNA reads TGTGCCAGCAGCTTAAATCCCAGCGGCCCCTCCTACAATGAGCAGTTCTTC. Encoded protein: CASSLNPSGPSYNEQFF.

The CDR3 region is CSARLVGEQFF. CDR3 in DNA: TGCAGTGCACGACTAGTGGGTGAGCAGTTCTTC. The chain joins TRBV20-1 to TRBJ2-1, with a possible D match to TRBD2 (6 bases). This CDR3 contains 11 residues. The V and J ends lost 6 bases and 9 bases respectively, with 12 bases between them. Per germline, CDR1 DFQATT and CDR2 SNEGSKA (reference sequence).

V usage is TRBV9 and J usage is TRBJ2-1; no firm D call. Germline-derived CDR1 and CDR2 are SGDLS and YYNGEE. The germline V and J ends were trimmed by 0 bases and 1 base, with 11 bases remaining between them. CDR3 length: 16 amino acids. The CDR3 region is CASSVASGPSYNEQFF. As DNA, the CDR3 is TGTGCCAGCAGCGTAGCGAGTGGGCCTTCCTACAATGAGCAGTTCTTC.

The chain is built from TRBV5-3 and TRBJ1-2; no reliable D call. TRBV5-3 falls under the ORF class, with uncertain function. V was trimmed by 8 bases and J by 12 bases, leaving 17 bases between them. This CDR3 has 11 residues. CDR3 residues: CARLREWLHTF. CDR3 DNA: TGTGCCAGGCTCCGGGAGTGGCTACACACCTTC.

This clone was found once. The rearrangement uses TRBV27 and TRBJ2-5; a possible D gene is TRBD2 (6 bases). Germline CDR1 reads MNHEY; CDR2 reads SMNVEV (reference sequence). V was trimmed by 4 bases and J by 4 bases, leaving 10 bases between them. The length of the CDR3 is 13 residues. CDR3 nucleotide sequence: TGTGCCAGCAGTTCGACCGGGAGAGAGACCCAGTACTTC. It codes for CASSSTGRETQYF.

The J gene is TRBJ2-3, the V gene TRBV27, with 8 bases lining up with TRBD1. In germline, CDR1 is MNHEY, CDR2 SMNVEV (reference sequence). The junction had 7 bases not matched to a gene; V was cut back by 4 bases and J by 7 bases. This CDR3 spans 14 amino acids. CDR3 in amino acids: CASSSRQGTNTQYF. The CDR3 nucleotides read TGTGCCAGCAGTTCCCGACAGGGGACGAATACGCAGTATTTT.

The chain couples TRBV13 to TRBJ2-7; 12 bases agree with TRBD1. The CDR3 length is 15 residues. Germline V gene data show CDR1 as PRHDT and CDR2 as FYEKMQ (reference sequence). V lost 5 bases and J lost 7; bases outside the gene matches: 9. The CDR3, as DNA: TGTGCCAGCAGCGCCCGGGACAGGGGGCCGGAGGAGCAGTACTTC. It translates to CASSARDRGPEEQYF.